The T cell receptor beta chain under discussion was sequenced for a study of Graves' ophthalmopathy and Graves' hyperthyroidism. Overall study findings and caveats: Blood also carried most expanded thyroid clonotypes exceeding 0.001 frequency.

The study recruited hyperthyroidism patients aged 18 to 65 who were newly diagnosed, under 2 months' duration. Symptoms, serum thyroxine and TRAb, thyroid ultrasound, and orbital computed tomography formed the diagnostic basis. Deletions cut 4 bases from V and 1 base from J, with 18 bases between. Germline lookup yields CDR1 KGHDR and CDR2 SFDVKD. The CDR3 contains 18 residues. Amplification from RNA transcripts yielded the TCR beta CDR3 regions. In the first round, RT-PCR was carried out with HTBI primers, and a multiplex PCR formed the second round. TCRdb ran MiXCR on the multiplex PCR reads and lists one entry per CDR3 protein. This sample carries a few hundred thousand distinct CDR3 sequences, 17% of them seen once, and the ten largest clones take 2.4%. This clonotype was counted ten times or more. Its antigen is still unknown.

Input material: peripheral blood. The chain links TRBV24-1 to TRBJ2-2; D possibly corresponds to TRBD2 (5 bases). The sequence was obtained from an adult woman with stable Graves' hyperthyroidism. This CDR3 reads CATSDSLGIALNTGELFF. For the CDR3, the DNA is TGTGCCACCAGTGACAGCCTCGGGATAGCGTTGAACACCGGGGAGCTGTTTTTT.